These T cell receptor beta chains were read from a single sample in a study of T cell responses to AZD1222 COVID-19 vaccine. Sequencing used immunoSEQ multiplex PCR; TCRdb keeps in-frame clones, though not all of them. Of roughly 100,000 clones in the sample, around 89% were seen once. Sequencing used peripheral blood, obtained on day 0 of AZD1222 vaccination. These receptor sequences come from an adult in good health. Each CDR3 is given with its conserved first and last residue. D genes are given only for firm matches.

len: 16
v_gene: TRBV4-2
d_gene: -
CDR3aa: CASSPPATPLRYEQYF

len: 12
v_gene: TRBV28
d_gene: -
CDR3aa: CASSSGNEKLFF

len: 16
v_gene: TRBV4-1
d_gene: -
CDR3aa: CASSQGRGGHKETQYF

len: 15
v_gene: TRBV5-1
d_gene: TRBD1
CDR3aa: CASRPQGTGNTEAFF

len: 12
v_gene: TRBV5-4
d_gene: -
CDR3aa: CASSLDRYEQYF

len: 20
v_gene: TRBV19
d_gene: -
CDR3aa: CASSLDGWVPTIHSNQPQHF

len: 17
v_gene: TRBV27
d_gene: TRBD1
CDR3aa: CASSPTFQGAMNTEAFF

len: 17
v_gene: TRBV24-1
d_gene: TRBD1
CDR3aa: CATSDTGDLYSTDTQYF

len: 17
v_gene: TRBV5-4
d_gene: -
CDR3aa: CASSAAGTVSSYNEQFF

len: 14
v_gene: TRBV5-4
d_gene: TRBD2
CDR3aa: CASARGRNTGELFF

len: 13
v_gene: TRBV6-1
d_gene: -
CDR3aa: CASSEKGHTEAFF

len: 16
v_gene: TRBV6-1
d_gene: -
CDR3aa: CASSETGQASYYEQYF

len: 16
v_gene: TRBV6-5
d_gene: -
CDR3aa: CASSYSIPGTNSPLHF

len: 16
v_gene: TRBV28
d_gene: -
CDR3aa: CASSPTGEVSSYEQYF

len: 14
v_gene: TRBV4-2
d_gene: -
CDR3aa: CASSPRDSTDTQYF

len: 15
v_gene: TRBV4-3
d_gene: TRBD1
CDR3aa: CASSLTGAWAGELFF